These 16 T cell receptor beta chains originate from one sample sequenced in a study of blood T cell repertoires in COVID-19. Some clones are missing from TCRdb's copy, which holds only in-frame ones; the method was immunoSEQ multiplex PCR. The sample lists about 36,000 clones, roughly 77% seen once, with about 45% in the top ten. The material sequenced was peripheral blood. The receptors originated from a human donor in a cohort sampled during active or convalescent COVID-19. The donor label of this sample is uncertain.

V usage is TRBV6-6 and J usage is TRBJ1-6; TRBD1 agrees at 10 bases. This CDR3 comprises 15 residues. Trimming at V came to 0 bases and at J to 8 bases, leaving 1 base not matched to a gene. Germline V gives CDR1 MNHNY, CDR2 SVGAGI (reference sequence). CDR3 protein: CASSYSGTGDSPLHF. For the CDR3, the DNA is TGTGCCAGCAGTTACTCGGGGACAGGGGATTCACCCCTCCACTTT.

This chain joins TRBV24-1 and TRBJ2-2, with 8 positions matching TRBD1. Trimming cost V 4 bases and J 3 bases; bases outside gene matches: 9. Germline loops: CDR1 KGHDR, CDR2 SFDVKD. This CDR3 comprises 17 residues. The CDR3 is CATSEPGQGLYTGELFF. CDR3 DNA: TGTGCCACCAGTGAGCCAGGACAGGGTCTATACACCGGGGAGCTGTTTTTT.

Here the CDR3 reads CASSLAGTPPLTHSYNEQFF. The CDR3 DNA is TGCGCCAGCAGCCTAGCGGGTACACCCCCACTGACACACTCCTACAATGAGCAGTTCTTC. The chain has TRBV5-1 and TRBJ2-1, with 8 bases fitting TRBD2. From germline, CDR1 is SGHRS and CDR2 YFSETQ. The CDR3 length is 20 residues. The V and J ends lost 4 bases and 0 bases, in that order; junction bases with no gene match: 18. The variable domain in full, with the rest retrieved from reference TRBV5-1 and TRBJ2-1, is KAGVTQTPRYLIKTRGQQVTLSCSPISGHRSVSWYQQTPGQGLQFLFEYFSETQRNKGNFPGRFSGRQFSNSRSEMNVSTLELGDSALYLCASSLAGTPPLTHSYNEQFFGPGTRLTVL.

This clone was observed a single time. The chain employs TRBV29-1 and TRBJ1-3, with D possibly matching TRBD1 (5 bases). V was cut by 3 bases and J by 2 bases, with 8 bases left in between. Germline CDR1 SQVTM, CDR2 ANQGSEA. This CDR3 contains 13 residues. The CDR3: CSVEGGAGNTIYF. The CDR3 DNA sequence: TGCAGCGTTGAGGGAGGGGCTGGAAACACCATATATTTT.

The chain recombines TRBV20-1 with TRBJ2-7; D possibly corresponds to TRBD1 (6 bases). Trimming pared 5 bases from V and 4 bases from J, leaving 9 bases between. The CDR3 is 11 residues long. The V gene's germline CDR1 is DFQATT and CDR2 SNEGSKA (reference sequence). CDR3 nucleotides: TGCAGTGCTGTACAGGGATACGAGCAGTACTTC. It codes for CSAVQGYEQYF.

This clone was recorded a few times. The gene calls are TRBV5-1 and TRBJ2-1; D perhaps matches TRBD1 (6 bases). The CDR3 runs to 13 residues. Germline-derived CDR1 and CDR2 are SGHRS and YFSETQ. Trimming took 3 bases from V and 8 from J, leaving 12 bases between them. The CDR3 loop is CASSWQGPDEQFF. The CDR3 region has the DNA TGCGCCAGCAGCTGGCAGGGGCCGGATGAGCAGTTCTTC. The complete variable domain, with remaining parts taken from reference TRBV5-1 and TRBJ2-1, reads KAGVTQTPRYLIKTRGQQVTLSCSPISGHRSVSWYQQTPGQGLQFLFEYFSETQRNKGNFPGRFSGRQFSNSRSEMNVSTLELGDSALYLCASSWQGPDEQFFGPGTRLTVL.

The chain employs TRBV2 and TRBJ2-1; TRBD2 is a possible D gene (6 bases). V was pared by 2 bases and J by 9 bases, with 17 bases between. CDR1 SNHLY and CDR2 FYNNEI come from the germline V gene. The CDR3 sequence is 15 residues long. CDR3 region: CASSEIYTSRGEQFF. The CDR3 region has the DNA TGTGCCAGCAGTGAAATATACACTAGCCGGGGTGAGCAGTTCTTC.

The V gene is TRBV14, the J gene TRBJ2-1, with D possibly being TRBD2 (5 bases). Per the germline V gene, CDR1 is SGHDN and CDR2 is FVKESK. CDR3 size: 13 residues. V was clipped by 0 bases and J by 10 bases, with 10 bases between them. The CDR3 region is CASSQDLTGEQFF. CDR3 coding DNA: TGTGCCAGCAGCCAAGATCTGACGGGGGAGCAGTTCTTC. The full variable domain, in which reference TRBV14 and TRBJ2-1 provide the parts outside the CDR3, is EAGVTQFPSHSVIEKGQTVTLRCDPISGHDNLYWYRRVMGKEIKFLLHFVKESKQDESGMPNNRFLAERTGGTYSTLKVQPAELEDSGVYFCASSQDLTGEQFFGPGTRLTVL.

The CDR3 region has the DNA TGTGCCAGCAGCCAGGATCATCACAGGGGACAGAAGCAGTACTTC. Translation gives CASSQDHHRGQKQYF. The chain is built from TRBV14 and TRBJ2-7; 7 bases map to TRBD1. This CDR3 is built from 15 residues. V shed 3 bases and J 8 bases; nucleotides not matched to a gene: 13. In germline, CDR1 is SGHDN, CDR2 FVKESK.

The sample holds one count of this clone. This rearrangement joins TRBV24-1 to TRBJ2-1; TRBD2 aligns across 9 bases. The CDR3 has 21 amino acids. V was clipped by 6 bases and J by 0 bases; unmatched bases: 20. CDR1 and CDR2 (germline): KGHDR, SFDVKD. CDR3 loop: CATSTGVGGRATRGSYNEQFF. The CDR3 DNA reads as TGTGCCACCAGTACGGGTGTTGGCGGGAGGGCCACGAGGGGCTCCTACAATGAGCAGTTCTTC.

This clone has a handful of counts. The chain employs TRBV6-1 and TRBJ2-3; D is perhaps TRBD2 (5 bases). This CDR3 has 15 amino acids. Germline V gives CDR1 MNHNS, CDR2 SASEGT. V was clipped by 0 bases and J by 5 bases, with 12 bases between them. The chain's CDR3 is CASSEAWESGDTQYF. The CDR3 nucleotides read TGTGCCAGCAGTGAAGCGTGGGAGAGTGGAGATACGCAGTATTTT.

The chain employs TRBV3-1 (or the pseudogene TRBV3-2) and TRBJ1-1; possible D gene TRBD1, 5 bases. The CDR3 spans 12 residues. V dropped 3 bases and J dropped 5 bases, with 7 bases sitting between them. Germline CDR1 and CDR2: LGHDT and YNNKEL (reference sequence). Here the CDR3 DNA reads TGTGCCAGCAGCCAGGGGCCGACTGAAGCTTTCTTT. Amino acids: CASSQGPTEAFF.

The chain has TRBV7-2 and TRBJ2-5; 14 nucleotides align to TRBD2. The CDR3 spans 15 residues. Germline V gene sequence: CDR1 SGHTA, CDR2 FQGNSA. Trimming removed 5 bases from V and 7 bases from J; junction bases left unmatched: 6. In DNA, the CDR3 is TGTGCCAGCAGCCAGGGACTAGCGGGAGAGGTGACCCAGTACTTC. Protein sequence: CASSQGLAGEVTQYF.

The chain joins TRBV7-3 to TRBJ1-5; 8 bases match TRBD1. CDR1 SGHTA and CDR2 FQGTGA come from the germline V gene. CDR3 length equals 18 residues. J was trimmed by 1 base and V by 6 bases; bases with no gene match: 14. CDR3 amino acids: CASSYRTGRRVSNQPQHF. The CDR3 nucleotides are TGTGCCAGCAGTTATAGGACAGGGAGAAGAGTGAGCAATCAGCCCCAGCATTTT.

This clone occurred a few times. The chain recombines TRBV11-3 with TRBJ2-7; D remains unclear. The CDR3 runs 11 residues. The ends were cut back, 4 bases at V and 5 bases at J, with 6 bases in the middle. The germline CDR1 and CDR2 sequences are SGHNT and YENEEA. The CDR3 is CASSYSDEQYF. Here the CDR3 DNA reads TGTGCCAGCAGCTACTCTGACGAGCAGTACTTC.

This rearrangement joins TRBV21-1 to TRBJ1-5; no check of the table's D call, TRBD1, against the DNA was made. TRBV21-1 represents a pseudogene. This CDR3 region has 15 residues. CDR3 sequence reads: CASRSRWLFNQPQHF. The CDR3 nucleotides are TGTGCCAGCAGGAGCAGGTGGTTGTTCAATCAGCCCCAGCATTTT.